This entry lists 6 T cell receptor beta chains sequenced from one sample in a study of T cell responses to AZD1222 COVID-19 vaccine. Produced via immunoSEQ multiplex PCR; TCRdb's table is partial and in-frame only. Altogether about 190,000 clones are present, approximately 90% being singletons, with the ten largest covering over 0.75%. The sequencing used peripheral blood, collected on day 0 of AZD1222 vaccination. All receptors derive from an adult in good health.

This clone was seen only once. This chain connects TRBV9 to TRBJ1-3, with D uncertain. Looked up from germline, CDR1 is SGDLS and CDR2 is YYNGEE. The ends were cut back, 2 bases at V and 4 bases at J, with 16 bases in the middle. The CDR3 totals 16 residues. CDR3 sequence reads: CASSVSGPQAGNTIYF. The CDR3 DNA reads as TGTGCCAGCAGCGTCTCGGGCCCCCAGGCGGGAAACACCATATATTTT.

The chain combines TRBV5-6 with TRBJ2-5, with TRBD1 as a possible D gene (5 bases). The CDR3 runs to 13 residues. In germline, CDR1 is SGHDT, CDR2 YYEEEE. The V end lost 2 bases, the J end lost 5 bases, and 10 bases lay between the germline ends. CDR3 nucleotide sequence: TGTGCCAGCAGCTTAAAGGGGTTGGAGACCCAGTACTTC. It yields the protein CASSLKGLETQYF.

The rearrangement uses TRBV19 and TRBJ1-5, with 9 bases fitting TRBD1. Germline V lookup: CDR1 LNHDA, CDR2 SQIVND (reference sequence). The length of the CDR3 is 17 residues. Germline trimming cut 3 bases from V and 5 bases from J; bases unmatched to any gene: 11. CDR3 residues: CASSMVRGQGSDQPQHF. The CDR3, as DNA: TGTGCCAGTAGTATGGTCAGGGGACAGGGTTCGGATCAGCCCCAGCATTTT.

CDR3 bases: TGTGCCAGTAGTGATTTTGCCTATGGCTACACCTTC. Translated, it gives CASSDFAYGYTF. This chain joins TRBV19 and TRBJ1-2; D gene uncertain. The CDR3 loop spans 12 amino acids. Trimming took 5 bases from V and 4 from J, leaving 8 bases between them. In germline, CDR1 is LNHDA, CDR2 SQIVND (reference sequence).

The chain has TRBV5-4 and TRBJ1-1; maybe TRBD1 (5 bases). Germline values: CDR1 SGHNT, CDR2 YYREEE (reference sequence). The CDR3 consists of 18 residues. The germline V and J ends were trimmed by 0 bases and 1 base, with 19 bases remaining between them. The CDR3: CASSLGPDLRRGNTEAFF. The DNA for the CDR3 is TGTGCCAGCAGCTTGGGGCCAGACCTGAGGAGGGGGAACACTGAAGCTTTCTTT.

V usage is TRBV5-1 and J usage is TRBJ2-5, with 8 nucleotides matching TRBD2. V was pared by 1 base and J by 1 base, with 6 bases of the junction left unmatched. CDR3 length equals 16 residues. Germline assignment: CDR1 SGHRS and CDR2 YFSETQ. The CDR3 sequence is CASSLQVAGSQETQYF. Here the CDR3 DNA reads TGCGCCAGCAGCTTGCAAGTAGCGGGGAGCCAAGAGACCCAGTACTTC.